The source of this T cell receptor (beta chain) is a study of blood T cell repertoires in COVID-19. Donors were grouped by their self-reported clinical history. Germline assignment: CDR1 SNHLY and CDR2 FYNNEI. V was shortened by 7 bases and J by 0 bases, with 7 bases between the two germline ends. The CDR3 loop spans 13 amino acids. Repertoires were generated with immunoSEQ multiplex PCR, while TCRdb's copy carries only in-frame clones and drops some. This sample has 140,000 or so clones, with about 90% found just once. The sequenced sample was PBMCs or T cells enriched from blood (not recorded which). The genes are TRBV2 and TRBJ1-5, with D uncertain. This receptor was obtained from a man aged 55 to 69 who had recovered from COVID-19. The CDR3 is CASTDGSNQPQHF. The CDR3, as DNA: TGTGCCAGCACAGATGGTAGCAATCAGCCCCAGCATTTT.